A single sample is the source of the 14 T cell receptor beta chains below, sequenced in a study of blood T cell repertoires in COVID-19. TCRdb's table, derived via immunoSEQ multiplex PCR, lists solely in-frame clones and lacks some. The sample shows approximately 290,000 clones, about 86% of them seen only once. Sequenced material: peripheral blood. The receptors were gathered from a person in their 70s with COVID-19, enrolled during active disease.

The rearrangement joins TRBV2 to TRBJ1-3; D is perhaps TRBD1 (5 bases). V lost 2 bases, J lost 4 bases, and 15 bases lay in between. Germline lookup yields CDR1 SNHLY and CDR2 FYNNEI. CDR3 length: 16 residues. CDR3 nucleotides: TGTGCCAGCAGTGAAAGGTCCAGGGTTGACGGAAACACCATATATTTT. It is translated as CASSERSRVDGNTIYF.

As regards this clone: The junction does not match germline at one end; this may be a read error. CDR3 in amino acids: CASSLRQEDPLGF. The CDR3 DNA sequence: TGTGCCAGCAGTTTACGGCAGGAGGATCCTCTAGGCTTC. This chain connects TRBV27 to TRBJ2-4; a weak D match, TRBD2 (5 bases). The CDR3 is 13 amino acids. Per the germline V gene, CDR1 is MNHEY and CDR2 is SMNVEV (reference sequence).

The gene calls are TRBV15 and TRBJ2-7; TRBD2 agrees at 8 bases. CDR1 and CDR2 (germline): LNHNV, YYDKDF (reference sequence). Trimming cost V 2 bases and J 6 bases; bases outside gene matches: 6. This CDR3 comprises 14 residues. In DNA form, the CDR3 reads TGTGCCACCAGCAGAACTAGCGGTCCGGGCGAGCAGTACTTC. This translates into CATSRTSGPGEQYF.

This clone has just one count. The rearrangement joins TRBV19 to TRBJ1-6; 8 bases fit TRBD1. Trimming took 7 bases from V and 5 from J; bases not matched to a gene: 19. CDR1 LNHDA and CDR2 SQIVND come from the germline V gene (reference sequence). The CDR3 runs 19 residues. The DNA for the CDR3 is TGTGCCAGTACTTTACCCCCGGGACAGGAGACTATCGATAATTCACCCCTCCACTTT. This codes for CASTLPPGQETIDNSPLHF.

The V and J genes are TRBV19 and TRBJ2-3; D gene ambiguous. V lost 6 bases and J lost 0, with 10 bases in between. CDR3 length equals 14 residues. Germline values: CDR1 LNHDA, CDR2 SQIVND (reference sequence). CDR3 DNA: TGTGCCAGTAGGTCCCGGGTTAGCACAGATACGCAGTATTTT. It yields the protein CASRSRVSTDTQYF.

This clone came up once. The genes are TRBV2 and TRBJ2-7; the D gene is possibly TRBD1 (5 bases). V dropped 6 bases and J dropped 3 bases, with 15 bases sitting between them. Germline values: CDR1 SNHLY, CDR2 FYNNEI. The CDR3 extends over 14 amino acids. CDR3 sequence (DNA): TGTGCCAGCAGCTCCTCCGACAGAAACTACGAGCAGTACTTC. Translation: CASSSSDRNYEQYF.

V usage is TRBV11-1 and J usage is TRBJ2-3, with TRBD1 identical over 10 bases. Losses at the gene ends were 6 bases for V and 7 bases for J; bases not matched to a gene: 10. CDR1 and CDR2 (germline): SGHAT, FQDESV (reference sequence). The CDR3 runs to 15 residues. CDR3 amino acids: CASSLPGQGSNTQYF. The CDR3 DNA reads TGTGCCAGCAGTCTGCCGGGACAGGGGAGCAATACGCAGTATTTT.

CDR3 loop: CASSYLMGRGENTEAFF. The CDR3, as DNA: TGTGCCAGCAGTTACCTTATGGGCAGGGGTGAAAACACTGAAGCTTTCTTT. The chain couples TRBV6-7 to TRBJ1-1; possibly TRBD1 for D (6 bases). TRBV6-7 is known as an ORF, though its function is uncertain. The CDR3 runs 17 residues. The V end was cut by 2 bases, the J end by 2 bases, with 18 bases between.

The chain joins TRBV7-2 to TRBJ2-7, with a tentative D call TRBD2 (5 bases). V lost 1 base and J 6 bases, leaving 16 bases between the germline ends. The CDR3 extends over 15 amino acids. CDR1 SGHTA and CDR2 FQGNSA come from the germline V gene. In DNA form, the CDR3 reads TGTGCCAGCAGCTTAGGGGCCGGGGTAGAAGGCGAGCAGTACTTC. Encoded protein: CASSLGAGVEGEQYF.

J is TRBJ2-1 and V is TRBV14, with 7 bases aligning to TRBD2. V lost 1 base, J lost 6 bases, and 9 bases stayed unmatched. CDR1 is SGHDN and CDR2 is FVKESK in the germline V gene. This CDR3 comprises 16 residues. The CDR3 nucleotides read TGTGCCAGCAGCCAAGCTGGCGGGAGATGGGGCAATGAGCAGTTCTTC. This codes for CASSQAGGRWGNEQFF.

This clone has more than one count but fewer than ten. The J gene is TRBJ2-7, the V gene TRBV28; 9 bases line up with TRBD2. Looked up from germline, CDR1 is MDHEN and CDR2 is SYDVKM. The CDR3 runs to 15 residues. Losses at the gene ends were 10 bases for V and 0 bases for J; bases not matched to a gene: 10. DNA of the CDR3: TGTGCCACCACCCGAAGCGGGGGGAACTCCTACGAGCAGTACTTC. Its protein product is CATTRSGGNSYEQYF. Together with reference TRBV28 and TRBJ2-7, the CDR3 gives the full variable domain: DVKVTQSSRYLVKRTGEKVFLECVQDMDHENMFWYRQDPGLGLRLIYFSYDVKMKEKGDIPEGYSVSREKKERFSLILESASTNQTSMYLCATTRSGGNSYEQYFGPGTRLTVT.

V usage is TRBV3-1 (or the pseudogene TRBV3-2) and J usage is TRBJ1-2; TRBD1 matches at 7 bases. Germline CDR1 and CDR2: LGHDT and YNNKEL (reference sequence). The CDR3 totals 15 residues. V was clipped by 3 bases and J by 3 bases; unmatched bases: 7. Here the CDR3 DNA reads TGTGCCAGCAGCCAGGGTCAGGGGGGTTACTATGGCTACACCTTC. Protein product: CASSQGQGGYYGYTF.

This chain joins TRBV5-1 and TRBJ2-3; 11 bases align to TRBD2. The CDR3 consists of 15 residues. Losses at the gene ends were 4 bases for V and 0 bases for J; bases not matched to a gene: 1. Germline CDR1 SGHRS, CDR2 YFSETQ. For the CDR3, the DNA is TGCGCCAGCAGCCGACTAGCGGGAAGCACAGATACGCAGTATTTT. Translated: CASSRLAGSTDTQYF.

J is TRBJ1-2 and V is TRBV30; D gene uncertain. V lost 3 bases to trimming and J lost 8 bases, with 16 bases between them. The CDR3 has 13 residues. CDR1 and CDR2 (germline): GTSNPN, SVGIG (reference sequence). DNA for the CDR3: TGTGCCTGGAGGCTTGGGAGCGCGGGGGGCTACACCTTC. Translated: CAWRLGSAGGYTF.